This T cell receptor (beta chain) was retrieved from a study of blood T cell repertoires in COVID-19. Study information: From the United States, Italy and Spain came samples of acute and convalescent COVID-19. T cells, B-cell-depleted T cells, or PBMCs supplied cDNA or gDNA.

V lost 5 bases and J 5 bases, leaving 12 bases between the germline ends. The germline V gene encodes CDR1 SGHAT and CDR2 FQNNGV. The CDR3 is made up of 13 amino acids. In the source study's methods: How many nucleated cells were present was estimated from reference gene primer amplification. The method was immunoSEQ multiplex PCR; TCRdb's version includes in-frame clones alone and lacks a portion of them. V, J and clone size were drawn from that table, and D and trimming were deduced from the DNA. Of 150,000 to 200,000 clones in the sample, around nine tenths were seen once. The sample comprised peripheral blood. J is TRBJ1-1 and V is TRBV11-2; the D gene is possibly TRBD1 (6 bases). This sequence originates from a man aged 60 to 69 with active or convalescent COVID-19. This chain's CDR3 is CASSAGAGTEAFF. CDR3 nucleotides: TGTGCCAGCAGCGCGGGGGCAGGGACTGAAGCTTTCTTT.